This TCR beta chain was observed in a study of T cells in Graves' hyperthyroidism and ophthalmopathy. Turning to the study itself: Peripheral blood specimens were obtained at initial diagnosis, prior to any treatment.

RNA transcripts were the template for amplifying TCR beta CDR3 regions. HTBI primers were employed in a first-round RT-PCR of the TCR CDR3. TCRdb called the multiplex PCR reads again in MiXCR, with one record for every CDR3 protein. Among around 55,000 distinct CDR3 sequences listed, approximately 48% were seen once. A NOSPECS grade of at least 4, a Clinical Activity Score of at least 3 and duration under 3 months were recorded in ophthalmopathy patients. This clonotype rates as medium-sized (0.01 to 0.1%). The target antigen is unknown. Broader study findings: Researchers found most expanded thyroid clonotypes above 0.001 in blood as well.

Trimming shortened V by 7 bases and J by 4 bases, and 11 bases separated the two germline ends. The CDR3 sequence is 13 residues long. CDR1 is SGHVS, CDR2 FNYEAQ, per germline. Sequencing used blood. The source is a woman between 50 and 59 years old with Graves' ophthalmopathy. V gene TRBV7-6 combines with J gene TRBJ2-1; D is undetermined. CDR3 sequence reads: CASTPGTYNEQFF. The CDR3 region has the DNA TGTGCCAGCACTCCAGGAACATACAATGAGCAGTTCTTC.